This T cell receptor (beta chain) originates from a study of vaccination and CD4 T cells after COVID-19. Study-level findings and limits: Relatively few convalescent patients were studied; early post-infection timepoints were not included.

Cultured CD4+ T-cell DNA underwent Oncomine TCR Beta short-read sequencing. The genomic DNA was obtained from cultured CD4+ T cells by extraction with the QIAamp micro DNA kit. TCRdb re-analysed the PCR reads in MiXCR, keeping a single row per CDR3 protein. Of some 8,500 distinct CDR3 sequences listed, approximately 35% are singletons. Losses at the gene ends were 1 base for V and 6 bases for J; bases not matched to a gene: 7. The CDR3 spans 15 residues. CDR1 and CDR2 (germline): DFQATT, SNEGSKA (reference sequence). Treatment described: roughly nine-day PBMC culture with coronavirus spike peptide pools or control peptides (ViraFEST assay). One should note that the unexposed donor's CD4+ T cells were collected before the COVID-19 pandemic (2011-2018). T cells were expanded with peptide pools, and expanded clonotypes were identified by TCR sequencing. Alongside 7.5 to 10 IU/ml IL-2 and approximately 9.3 ug/ml peptide pools, PBMCs were cultured at about 2.2 million per well.

On this clonotype: The antigen remains unidentified.

The specimen was CD4+ T cells from blood, cultured in vitro. The chain couples TRBV20-1 to TRBJ2-2, with TRBD2 identical over 8 bases. The clonotype comes from a human donor in good health. In DNA form, the CDR3 reads TGCAGTGCTAGAGTCGTCGGGAGGGCGGCCGGGGAGCTGTTTTTT. Encoded protein: CSARVVGRAAGELFF.